The rows below give T cell receptor beta chains drawn from one sample of a study of control samples from healthy donors and cancer patients. TCRdb keeps only in-frame clones here, not all; method: immunoSEQ multiplex PCR. The table lists over 100,000 clones, approximately 90% of them singletons. The sequencing sample was made of blood. These receptor sequences come from a woman in her 50s in good health. The CDR3 runs from the conserved cysteine through the conserved F or W. A D gene is named only where the DNA matches it firmly. Expanded clones are given a class, and other clones once, few, many or no size at all.

size	D	V	J	CDR3
-	TRBD1	TRBV5-1	TRBJ2-5	CASSKTGLPIEETQYF
-	-	TRBV19	TRBJ1-1	CASSIRGQGKTEAFF
-	-	TRBV2	TRBJ1-5	CASRPGHNSNQPQHF
-	-	TRBV27	TRBJ2-3	CASSLKLALDTQYF
-	-	TRBV18	TRBJ1-2	CASSPYGGKSGYTF
-	-	TRBV4-3	TRBJ1-1	CASSQDWMGQAFF
-	-	TRBV6-4	TRBJ2-3	CASSDYRDTQYF
-	-	TRBV27	TRBJ1-2	CASSSVAKPPYGYTF
-	-	TRBV5-1	TRBJ1-4	CASSLVSIATNEKLFF
-	-	TRBV12-3/TRBV12-4	TRBJ1-2	CASSFGGPDGYTF
-	TRBD2	TRBV4-3	TRBJ2-2	CASSQALGGAGELFF
-	-	TRBV5-1	TRBJ2-3	CASREGHSTDTQYF
-	TRBD1	TRBV6-6	TRBJ2-2	CASSYPGQGVPGELFF
-	-	TRBV29-1	TRBJ1-1	CSVVSGNTEAFF
-	-	TRBV6-5	TRBJ1-4	CASSYQGAEKLFF
-	-	TRBV7-2	TRBJ2-3	CASSLSGEIWTDTQYF
once	TRBD1	TRBV5-6	TRBJ2-1	CASSLRLTGGRNEQFF
-	TRBD2	TRBV7-9	TRBJ2-1	CASSLPSGGSSLYNEQFF
-	TRBD1	TRBV5-1	TRBJ2-2	CASRRQGAFTGELFF
-	-	TRBV5-6	TRBJ2-5	CASSFGGTLGETQYF
-	-	TRBV7-2	TRBJ1-3	CASSLNGNTIYF
-	-	TRBV2	TRBJ1-5	CASSETRNSNQPQHF
once	-	TRBV27	TRBJ2-7	CASSLSADWNGRVLSYEQYF
once	TRBD2	TRBV12-5	TRBJ2-1	CASGFWSSGFENEQFF
-	-	TRBV11-2	TRBJ1-1	CASSPDLMNTEAFF
-	TRBD2	TRBV3-1/TRBV3-2	TRBJ2-3	CASSRLAGLTDTQYF